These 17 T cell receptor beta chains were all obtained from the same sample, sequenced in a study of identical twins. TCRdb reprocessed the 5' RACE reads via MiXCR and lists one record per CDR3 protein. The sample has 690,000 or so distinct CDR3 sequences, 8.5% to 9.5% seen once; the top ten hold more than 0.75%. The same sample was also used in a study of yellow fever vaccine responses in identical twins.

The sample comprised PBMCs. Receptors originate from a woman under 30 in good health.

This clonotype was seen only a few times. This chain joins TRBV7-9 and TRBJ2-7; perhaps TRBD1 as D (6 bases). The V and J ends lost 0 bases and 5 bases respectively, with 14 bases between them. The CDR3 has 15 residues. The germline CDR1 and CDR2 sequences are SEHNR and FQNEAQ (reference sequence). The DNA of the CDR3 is TGTGCCAGCAGCTTAGCTACCGGAAAGGGGGACGAGCAGTACTTC. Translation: CASSLATGKGDEQYF.

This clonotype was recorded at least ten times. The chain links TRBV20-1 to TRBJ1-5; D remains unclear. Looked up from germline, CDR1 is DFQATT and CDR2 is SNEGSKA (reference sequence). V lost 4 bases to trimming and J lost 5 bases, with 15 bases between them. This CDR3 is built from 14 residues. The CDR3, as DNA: TGCAGTGCTATGCCTCCGGCGGGTTATCAGCCCCAGCATTTT. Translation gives CSAMPPAGYQPQHF.

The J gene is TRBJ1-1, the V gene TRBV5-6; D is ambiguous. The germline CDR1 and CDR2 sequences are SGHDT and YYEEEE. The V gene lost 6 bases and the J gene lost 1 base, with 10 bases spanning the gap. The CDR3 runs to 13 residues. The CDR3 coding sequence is TGTGCCAGCAACTTCGGCACGAACACTGAAGCTTTCTTT. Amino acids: CASNFGTNTEAFF.

This CDR3 reads CASSCRGNIQYF. CDR3 DNA: TGTGCCAGCAGCTGTCGAGGAAACATTCAGTACTTC. The rearrangement uses TRBV21-1 and TRBJ2-4. TRBV21-1 corresponds to a pseudogene. This CDR3 has 12 amino acids.

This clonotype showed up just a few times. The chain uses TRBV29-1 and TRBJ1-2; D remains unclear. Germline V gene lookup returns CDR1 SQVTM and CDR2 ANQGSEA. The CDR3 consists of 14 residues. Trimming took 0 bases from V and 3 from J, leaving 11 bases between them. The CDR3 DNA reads TGCAGCGTTGAAGATTTGGCAGCCGACTATGGCTACACCTTC. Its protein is CSVEDLAADYGYTF.

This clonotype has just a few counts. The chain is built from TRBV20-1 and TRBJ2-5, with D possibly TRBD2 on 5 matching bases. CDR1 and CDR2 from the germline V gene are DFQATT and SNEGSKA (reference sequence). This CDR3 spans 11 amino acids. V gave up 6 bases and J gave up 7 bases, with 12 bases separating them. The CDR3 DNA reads TGCAGTGCCGGACTGCCTGGGACCCAGTACTTC. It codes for CSAGLPGTQYF.

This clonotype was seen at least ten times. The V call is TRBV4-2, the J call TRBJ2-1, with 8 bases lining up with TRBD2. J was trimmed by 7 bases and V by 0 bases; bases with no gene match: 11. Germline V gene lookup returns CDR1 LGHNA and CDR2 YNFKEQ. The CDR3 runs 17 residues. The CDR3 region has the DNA TGTGCCAGCAGCCAAGAAAGTATAACTAGCGGACCGAATGAGCAGTTCTTC. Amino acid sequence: CASSQESITSGPNEQFF.

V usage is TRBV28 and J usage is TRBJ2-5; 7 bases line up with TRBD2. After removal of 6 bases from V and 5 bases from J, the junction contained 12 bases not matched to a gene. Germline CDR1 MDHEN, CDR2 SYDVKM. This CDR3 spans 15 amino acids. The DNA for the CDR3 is TGTGCCAGCAGCTTTCAGAGTCCCGGGGGGGAGACCCAGTACTTC. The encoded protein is CASSFQSPGGETQYF.

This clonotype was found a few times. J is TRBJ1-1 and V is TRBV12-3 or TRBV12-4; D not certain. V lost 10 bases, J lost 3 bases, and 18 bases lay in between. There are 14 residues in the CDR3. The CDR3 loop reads CAIQEGGSYTEAFF. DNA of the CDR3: TGTGCCATTCAGGAGGGAGGTTCCTACACTGAAGCTTTCTTT.

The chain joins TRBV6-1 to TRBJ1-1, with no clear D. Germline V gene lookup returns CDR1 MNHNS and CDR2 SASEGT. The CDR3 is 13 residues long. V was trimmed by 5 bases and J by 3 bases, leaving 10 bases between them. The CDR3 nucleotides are TGTGCCAGCAGTAGCCCCATGGACACTGAAGCTTTCTTT. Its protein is CASSSPMDTEAFF.

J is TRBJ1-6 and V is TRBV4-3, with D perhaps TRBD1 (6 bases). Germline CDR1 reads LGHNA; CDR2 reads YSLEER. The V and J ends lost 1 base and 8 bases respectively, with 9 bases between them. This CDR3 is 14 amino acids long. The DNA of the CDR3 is TGCGCCAGCAGCCAAGCAGGGGTAGATTCACCCCTCCACTTT. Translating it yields CASSQAGVDSPLHF.

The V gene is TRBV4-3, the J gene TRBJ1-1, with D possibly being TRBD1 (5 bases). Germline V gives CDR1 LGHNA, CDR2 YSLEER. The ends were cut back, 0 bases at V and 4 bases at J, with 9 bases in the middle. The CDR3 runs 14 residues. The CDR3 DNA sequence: TGCGCCAGCAGCCAAGATTCAGGGACCACTGAAGCTTTCTTT. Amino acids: CASSQDSGTTEAFF.

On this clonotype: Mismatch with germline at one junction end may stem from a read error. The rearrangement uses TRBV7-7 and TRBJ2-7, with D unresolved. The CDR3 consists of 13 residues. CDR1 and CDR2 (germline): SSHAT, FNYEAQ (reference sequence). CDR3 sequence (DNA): TGTGCTAGCAGCCGTACCCCCGACTACGAGCAGTACTTC. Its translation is CASSRTPDYEQYF.

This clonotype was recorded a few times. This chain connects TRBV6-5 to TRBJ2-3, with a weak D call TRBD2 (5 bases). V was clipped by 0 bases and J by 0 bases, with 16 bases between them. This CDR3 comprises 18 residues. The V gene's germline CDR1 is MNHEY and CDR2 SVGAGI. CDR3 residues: CASSYSLGERLSTDTQYF. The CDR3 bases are TGTGCCAGCAGTTACTCGCTCGGGGAGCGGCTTAGCACAGATACGCAGTATTTT.

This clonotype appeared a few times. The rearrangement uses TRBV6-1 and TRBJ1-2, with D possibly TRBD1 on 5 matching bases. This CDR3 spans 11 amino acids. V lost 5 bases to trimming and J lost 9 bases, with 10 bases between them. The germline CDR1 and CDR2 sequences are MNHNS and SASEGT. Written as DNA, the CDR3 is TGTGCCAGCAGTACGGGGGTGCGCTACACCTTC. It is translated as CASSTGVRYTF.

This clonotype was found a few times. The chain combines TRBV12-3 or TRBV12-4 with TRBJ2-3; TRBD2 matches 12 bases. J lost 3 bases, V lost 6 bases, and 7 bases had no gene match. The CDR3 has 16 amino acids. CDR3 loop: CASRGTLAGGTDTQYF. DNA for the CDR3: TGTGCCAGCAGAGGGACACTAGCGGGGGGAACAGATACGCAGTATTTT.

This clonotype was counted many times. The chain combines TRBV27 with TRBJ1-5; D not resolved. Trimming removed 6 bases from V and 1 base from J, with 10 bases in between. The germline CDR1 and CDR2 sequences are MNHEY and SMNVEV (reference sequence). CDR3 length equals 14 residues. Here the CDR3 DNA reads TGTGCCAGCAGCTTAAGTAACAGCAATCAGCCCCAGCATTTT. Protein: CASSLSNSNQPQHF.